The rows below give T cell receptor beta chains drawn from one sample of a study of CD8+ T cells in alopecia areata. Method: immunoSEQ multiplex PCR; TCRdb's copy keeps in-frame clones and lacks some. The table records about 110,000 clones, under 60% of them present only once. Material for sequencing was NKG2D-low CD8+ T cells sorted from blood. The receptors shown here come from a human donor with alopecia areata. Both conserved end residues are part of each CDR3. A D gene is named only where the DNA matches it firmly. The size field is filled for only some rows; it gives once, few, many or a size class.

>-|TRBV5-1|TRBD2|TRBJ2-7
TGCGCCAGCAGCTTGGTCTCGGGGGGAGCATACGAGCAGTACTTC
CASSLVSGGAYEQYF
>once|TRBV6-5|TRBD2|TRBJ2-5
TGCGCCAGCAGTTACTTTGCGGGGGAAGAGACCCAGTACTTC
CASSYFAGEETQYF
>-|TRBV6-4|-|TRBJ2-3
TGTGCCAGCAGTGACAGCGGGAGCACAGATACGCAGTATTTT
CASSDSGSTDTQYF
>-|TRBV5-6|-|TRBJ2-1
TGTGCCAGCAGCGCGGAACCAGGGTACAATGAGCAGTTCTTC
CASSAEPGYNEQFF
>few|TRBV9|TRBD2|TRBJ2-7
TGTGCCAGCAGCCCCCGGTTAGCGGGCCCCTACGAGCAGTACTTC
CASSPRLAGPYEQYF
>-|TRBV13|-|TRBJ2-4
TGTGCCAGCAGCACCCGGGAGAGAAACATTCAGTACTTC
CASSTRERNIQYF
>-|TRBV4-1|-|TRBJ2-7
TGCGCCAGCAGCCCCCGGGACGGGCTCTACGAGCAGTACTTC
CASSPRDGLYEQYF
>once|TRBV29-1|-|TRBJ2-1
TGCAGCGTTTTACCGAAGGGGAGAAGCGGCTCCTACAATGAGCAGTTCTTC
CSVLPKGRSGSYNEQFF
>few|TRBV28|-|TRBJ2-7
TGTGCCAGCAGTTTAGCCTACGAGCAGTACTTC
CASSLAYEQYF
>-|TRBV7-9|TRBD1|TRBJ1-1
TGTGCCAGCAGCTTCCGGGACAGAGGAGGTGAAGCTTTCTTT
CASSFRDRGGEAFF
>few|TRBV7-9|TRBD2|TRBJ2-1
TGTGCCAGCAGCTTAGGCCTAGCGGGAGGGCCAGGGTTCTTC
CASSLGLAGGPGFF
>-|TRBV14|-|TRBJ1-2
TGTGCCAGCAGCCCGGAAGACGATAACTATGGCTACACCTTC
CASSPEDDNYGYTF
>-|TRBV6-6|-|TRBJ1-1
TGTGCCAGCAGTTACTCGAAATTTCTTGAAGCTTTCTTT
CASSYSKFLEAFF
>-|TRBV28|-|TRBJ2-7
TGTGCCAGCAGCCCTCCCCTTGGCGAGCAGTACTTC
CASSPPLGEQYF
>-|TRBV6-5|TRBD2|TRBJ2-1
TGTGCAGCACTTAGCGGGAGAGGTAATGAGCAGTTCTTC
CAALSGRGNEQFF
>-|TRBV27|-|TRBJ2-1
TGTGCCATCCAGGACTGGTCCTACAATGAGCAGTTCTTC
CAIQDWSYNEQFF
>-|TRBV4-2|TRBD2|TRBJ2-7
TGTGCCAGCAGCCAAGGGACTAGCGGGAGCCACGAGCAGTACTTC
CASSQGTSGSHEQYF
>-|TRBV29-1|-|TRBJ2-3
TGCAGCGTCGAGGGACCTTGGGGGTTGGATGCGCAGTATTTT
CSVEGPWGLDAQYF
>few|TRBV7-9|-|TRBJ2-7
TGTGCCAGCAGCCTCGGAGACGAGCAGTACTTC
CASSLGDEQYF
>once|TRBV7-2|TRBD2|TRBJ2-7
TGTGCCAGCAGCTTTAGCGGGGGCGGTTCTTACGAGCAGTACTTC
CASSFSGGGSYEQYF
>-|TRBV27|-|TRBJ2-7
TGTGCCAGCAGCTTAACCGGGCCCTACGAGCAGTACTTC
CASSLTGPYEQYF
>-|TRBV29-1|-|TRBJ2-1
TGCAGCGTTGAAGAATCTGGCTGGGCCAATAACAATGAGCAGTTCTTC
CSVEESGWANNNEQFF
>once|TRBV6-5|TRBD2|TRBJ2-3
TGTGCCAGCAGTAGCCCGGGACTAGCGGCGCAGTATTTT
CASSSPGLAAQYF
>-|TRBV28|-|TRBJ2-3
TGTGCCAGCAGCCAAACGATGGGGGGCGGCACAGATACGCAGTATTTT
CASSQTMGGGTDTQYF
>few|TRBV4-1|-|TRBJ2-7
TGCGCCAGCAGCCAAGTGTCGGCTAGCGACTACTACGAGCAGTACTTC
CASSQVSASDYYEQYF
>-|TRBV13|TRBD2|TRBJ2-3
TGTGCCAGCAGCTCGGGACTAGCGGGATCAGATACGCAGTATTTT
CASSSGLAGSDTQYF
>-|TRBV9|-|TRBJ2-6
TGTGCCAGCAGCGCCCCGTCGTCTGGGGCCAACGTCCTGACTTTC
CASSAPSSGANVLTF
>-|TRBV4-1|TRBD1|TRBJ2-7
TGCGCCAGCAGCCAAGATCCGGGACAGGGGGCCAGCGAGCAGTACTTC
CASSQDPGQGASEQYF
>large|TRBV11-2|TRBD1|TRBJ2-5
TGTGCCAGCAGCCCAGCGGACAGGGGGGTCCAAGAGACCCAGTACTTC
CASSPADRGVQETQYF
>-|TRBV27|-|TRBJ1-2
TGTGCCAGCAGTTTTGGTGGGGTAGGTGGCTACACCTTC
CASSFGGVGGYTF